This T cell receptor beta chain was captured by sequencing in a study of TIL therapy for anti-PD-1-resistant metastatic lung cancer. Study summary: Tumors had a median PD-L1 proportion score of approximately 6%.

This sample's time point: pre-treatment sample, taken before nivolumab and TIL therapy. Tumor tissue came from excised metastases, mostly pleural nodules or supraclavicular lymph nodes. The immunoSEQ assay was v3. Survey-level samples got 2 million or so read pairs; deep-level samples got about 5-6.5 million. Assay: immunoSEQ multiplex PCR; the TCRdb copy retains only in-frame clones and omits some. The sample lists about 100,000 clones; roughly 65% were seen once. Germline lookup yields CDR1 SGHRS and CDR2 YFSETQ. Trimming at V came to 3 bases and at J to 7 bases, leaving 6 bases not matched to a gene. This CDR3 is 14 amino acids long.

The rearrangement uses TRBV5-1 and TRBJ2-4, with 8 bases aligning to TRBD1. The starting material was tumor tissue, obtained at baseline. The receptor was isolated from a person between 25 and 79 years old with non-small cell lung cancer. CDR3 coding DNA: TGCGCCAGCAGCTACGGACAGGGACCGAACATTCAGTACTTC. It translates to CASSYGQGPNIQYF.